This TCR beta chain emerged from a study of early T cells in non-severe SARS-CoV-2 infection. Study details: Chains were not paired, and sequencing was done on bulk RNA from unsorted whole blood. General study points: Matching with VDJdb favored anti-spike CD8 responses (missing private and CD4 specificities).

As to this clonotype: Its cognate antigen is unknown.

The J segment lost 3 bases and the V segment lost 6 bases, leaving 10 bases of the junction unmatched. The germline CDR1 and CDR2 sequences are MNHEY and SVGAGI. This CDR3 contains 15 residues. The library protocol tagged individual cDNA molecules with unique molecular identifiers. TCRdb ran MiXCR on the 5' RACE reads and lists one entry per CDR3 protein. The table includes about 30,000 distinct CDR3 sequences, roughly 5.8% detected once. The sequence was obtained from an adult who was a healthcare worker with PCR-confirmed SARS-CoV-2 infection or an uninfected control (not recorded which). The genes are TRBV6-5 and TRBJ1-1; 7 bases agree with TRBD1. Sequenced material: whole blood. CDR3 sequence reads: CASSIQGGFDTEAFF. CDR3 in DNA: TGTGCCAGCAGCATTCAGGGGGGGTTCGACACTGAAGCTTTCTTT.